The 30 T cell receptor beta chains reported below all come from one sample, sequenced in a study of blood T cell repertoires in COVID-19. Only in-frame clones appear in the TCRdb table, and some are missing; sequencing was by immunoSEQ multiplex PCR. The sample records about 480,000 clones, 80% to 90% being singletons. Input material: PBMCs or T cells enriched from blood (not recorded which). Receptor source: an older woman who had recovered from COVID-19.

This clone came up a few times. The chain is built from TRBV2 and TRBJ2-7; 12 bases agree with TRBD2. The germline V gene encodes CDR1 SNHLY and CDR2 FYNNEI. With 5 bases clipped from V and 5 bases from J, the junction kept 16 bases outside the gene matches. The CDR3 consists of 18 residues. The CDR3 spells CASSRPLLAGGPGNEQYF. The CDR3 nucleotides read TGTGCCAGCAGTCGCCCCCTCCTAGCGGGGGGGCCGGGGAACGAGCAGTACTTC. Looking up the rest from reference TRBV2 and TRBJ2-7 gives the full variable domain: EPEVTQTPSHQVTQMGQEVILRCVPISNHLYFYWYRQILGQKVEFLVSFYNNEISEKSEIFDDQFSVERPDGSNFTLKIRSTKLEDSAMYFCASSRPLLAGGPGNEQYFGPGTRLTVT.

This clone was picked up one time. This chain uses TRBV7-8 with TRBJ1-2, with unresolved D. Deletions cut 1 base from V and 3 bases from J, with 9 bases between. CDR1 is SGHVS and CDR2 is FQNEAQ in the germline V gene. The CDR3 totals 14 residues. The CDR3 spells CASSLGATDYGYTF. The CDR3 DNA reads as TGTGCCAGCAGCTTAGGGGCCACGGACTATGGCTACACCTTC.

This clone was seen a handful of times. The V call is TRBV2, the J call TRBJ1-1; a possible D gene is TRBD1 (6 bases). The ends were cut back, 3 bases at V and 0 bases at J, with 17 bases in the middle. Germline CDR1 SNHLY, CDR2 FYNNEI. This CDR3 region has 17 residues. CDR3 sequence (DNA): TGTGCCAGCAGTGACCGTCAGGGGAGGGCCATGAACACTGAAGCTTTCTTT. Translated: CASSDRQGRAMNTEAFF.

This clone was seen a single time. The V call is TRBV27, the J call TRBJ2-5; 7 bases agree with TRBD1. Trimming at V came to 6 bases and at J to 2 bases, leaving 9 bases not matched to a gene. This CDR3 contains 15 residues. Per the germline V gene, CDR1 is MNHEY and CDR2 is SMNVEV (reference sequence). The CDR3 region has the DNA TGTGCCAGCAGACATATAGGGGGCTGGCAAGAGACCCAGTACTTC. Translated, it gives CASRHIGGWQETQYF.

V usage is TRBV11-2 and J usage is TRBJ1-4; 8 nucleotides agree with TRBD1. Germline V gene lookup returns CDR1 SGHAT and CDR2 FQNNGV. The CDR3 sequence is 15 residues long. V trimming: 4 bases; J trimming: 8 bases; junction bases outside the gene matches: 9. The chain's CDR3 is CASSSNQGAGEKLFF. The CDR3 region has the DNA TGTGCCAGCAGCTCAAACCAGGGGGCGGGGGAAAAACTGTTTTTT.

V and J are TRBV11-2 and TRBJ2-3; D unclear. This CDR3 is built from 13 residues. CDR1 is SGHAT, CDR2 FQNNGV, per germline. V was clipped by 5 bases and J by 2 bases, with 8 bases between them. In DNA, the CDR3 is TGTGCCAGCAGCCAAAGCAACACAGATACGCAGTATTTT. This encodes CASSQSNTDTQYF.

This chain connects TRBV9 to TRBJ1-6, with TRBD1 matching over 7 bases. Trimming took 0 bases from V and 6 from J; bases not matched to a gene: 9. This CDR3 has 17 residues. Germline loops: CDR1 SGDLS, CDR2 YYNGEE. CDR3 sequence: CASSVAGLTGTNSPLHF. DNA of the CDR3: TGTGCCAGCAGCGTAGCGGGGTTGACAGGGACTAATTCACCCCTCCACTTT.

The chain has TRBV18 and TRBJ2-1; 8 bases agree with TRBD2. This CDR3 is built from 14 residues. After removal of 6 bases from V and 8 bases from J, the junction contained 9 bases not matched to a gene. Germline V gives CDR1 KGHSH, CDR2 LQKENI. CDR3 sequence: CASSVGRGRDEQFF. CDR3 coding DNA: TGTGCCAGCTCCGTCGGGAGGGGACGAGATGAGCAGTTCTTC. The entire variable domain, with the rest obtained from reference TRBV18 and TRBJ2-1, is as follows: NAGVMQNPRHLVRRRGQEARLRCSPMKGHSHVYWYRQLPEEGLKFMVYLQKENIIDESGMPKERFSAEFPKEGPSILRIQQVVRGDSAAYFCASSVGRGRDEQFFGPGTRLTVL.

CDR3 nucleotides: TGTGCCAGCAGTGGAACAGGGGCTGGCTACACCTTC. As protein: CASSGTGAGYTF. The chain links TRBV12-3 or TRBV12-4 to TRBJ1-2; 7 nucleotides line up with TRBD1. The V and J ends lost 5 bases and 7 bases, in that order; junction bases with no gene match: 4. This CDR3 region has 12 residues.

The chain employs TRBV2 and TRBJ1-1; tentative D call: TRBD1 (6 bases). This CDR3 is built from 13 residues. V was clipped by 6 bases and J by 6 bases, with 14 bases between them. Germline assignment: CDR1 SNHLY and CDR2 FYNNEI. The CDR3 DNA reads TGTGCCAGCAGCAACAGGGAAACCGCTGAAGCTTTCTTT. This translates into CASSNRETAEAFF.

The chain links TRBV9 to TRBJ2-1; TRBD1 agrees at 9 bases. The CDR3 is 16 amino acids. Germline-derived CDR1 and CDR2 are SGDLS and YYNGEE. V dropped 0 bases and J dropped 7; count of bases not matched to a gene: 8. The CDR3 DNA is TGTGCCAGCAGCGTAGCTACAGGGGGCGGTCTAAATGAGCAGTTCTTC. Translated: CASSVATGGGLNEQFF.

In this sample, this clone turned up once. The CDR3 DNA follows: TGTGCCAGCAGCTACGGGACAGGGGGCGCGGCTGGGGCCAACGTCCTGACTTTC. Translation: CASSYGTGGAAGANVLTF. The chain recombines TRBV9 with TRBJ2-6, with TRBD1 matching over 12 bases. Germline loops: CDR1 SGDLS, CDR2 YYNGEE. The CDR3 covers 18 residues. V lost 4 bases and J lost 2; bases outside the gene matches: 7.

The chain has TRBV5-4 and TRBJ2-2; the match to TRBD2 covers 9 bases. CDR1 and CDR2 from the germline V gene are SGHNT and YYREEE (reference sequence). The CDR3 covers 14 residues. With V trimmed by 1 base and J by 6 bases, 1 base remained unmatched. CDR3 residues: CASSLLAGPGELFF. CDR3 coding DNA: TGTGCCAGCAGCTTGCTAGCGGGGCCCGGGGAGCTGTTTTTT.

V gene TRBV5-1 combines with J gene TRBJ2-1; 7 bases fit TRBD2. Germline CDR1 is SGHRS and CDR2 is YFSETQ. J lost 8 bases, V lost 4 bases, and 6 bases had no gene match. The CDR3 runs to 13 residues. Written as DNA, the CDR3 is TGCGCCAGCAGCCGTGGGGGGGATGATGAGCAGTTCTTC. Protein sequence: CASSRGGDDEQFF.

The chain carries TRBV6-1 and TRBJ1-2, with TRBD1 matching over 7 bases. Germline V gene data show CDR1 as MNHNS and CDR2 as SASEGT. The ends lost 3 bases at V and 4 bases at J; junction bases unmatched: 5. The CDR3 consists of 14 residues. The CDR3 region is CASSERGLPYGYTF. The CDR3 DNA sequence: TGTGCCAGCAGTGAGAGGGGGCTCCCCTATGGCTACACCTTC.

This clone was observed a handful of times. The chain combines TRBV4-1 with TRBJ1-5; TRBD1 matches at 7 bases. Germline V gene lookup returns CDR1 MGHRA and CDR2 YSYEKL. This CDR3 region has 15 residues. The V gene end was trimmed by 6 bases and the J gene end by 5 bases; junction bases not matched to a gene: 10. The CDR3 nucleotides are TGCGCCAGCAGACTCCGACAGGGACGTGATCAGCCCCAGCATTTT. This sequence encodes CASRLRQGRDQPQHF.

The gene calls are TRBV10-3 and TRBJ2-6, with 10 positions matching TRBD1. Germline V gives CDR1 ENHRY, CDR2 SYGVKD. The V segment lost 6 bases and the J segment 3 bases; nucleotides outside the gene matches: 5. This CDR3 spans 16 amino acids. The CDR3: CAIRRDRGLGANVLTF. As DNA, the CDR3 is TGTGCCATCAGGCGCGACAGGGGGCTTGGGGCCAACGTCCTGACTTTC.

The chain recombines TRBV5-1 with TRBJ2-3; D ambiguous. Germline CDR1 SGHRS, CDR2 YFSETQ. The CDR3 is made up of 14 amino acids. The V gene lost 0 bases and the J gene lost 4 bases, with 9 bases spanning the gap. The CDR3 loop reads CASSLGLVSDTQYF. CDR3 bases: TGCGCCAGCAGCTTGGGGCTAGTTTCAGATACGCAGTATTTT. Based on the CDR3 plus reference TRBV5-1 and TRBJ2-3, the full variable domain is KAGVTQTPRYLIKTRGQQVTLSCSPISGHRSVSWYQQTPGQGLQFLFEYFSETQRNKGNFPGRFSGRQFSNSRSEMNVSTLELGDSALYLCASSLGLVSDTQYFGPGTRLTVL.

This chain joins TRBV2 and TRBJ1-5; possible D gene TRBD1, 5 bases. The V end lost 2 bases, the J end lost 2 bases, and 13 bases lay between the germline ends. The germline gives CDR1 SNHLY, CDR2 FYNNEI. The CDR3 totals 16 residues. The CDR3 nucleotides read TGTGCCAGCAGTGAACGGGGGAGAGTTGGCAATCAGCCCCAGCATTTT. This gives the protein CASSERGRVGNQPQHF.

V and J are TRBV30 and TRBJ1-4; perhaps TRBD1 as D (6 bases). The CDR3 runs to 13 residues. V was pared by 8 bases and J by 2 bases, with 12 bases between. Germline V gene lookup returns CDR1 GTSNPN and CDR2 SVGIG (reference sequence). The CDR3 DNA is TGTGCCGCGACAGGCCGGACTAATGAAAAACTGTTTTTT. Translated, it gives CAATGRTNEKLFF.

On this clone itself: Possible read error: a much larger clone is one base away. This chain connects TRBV6-5 to TRBJ1-2, with 7 bases that match TRBD1. The germline CDR1 and CDR2 sequences are MNHEY and SVGAGI. This CDR3 contains 14 residues. J lost 0 bases, V lost 4 bases, and 2 bases had no gene match. CDR3 protein: CASSSDRTNYGYTF. The DNA for the CDR3 is TGTGCCAGCAGTTCGGACAGGACTAACTATGGCTACACCTTC.

This clone has a single count. The chain links TRBV29-1 to TRBJ2-7; 10 nucleotides agree with TRBD2. Unmatched junction bases numbered 3, after V lost 6 bases and J lost 1 base. The CDR3 has 13 amino acids. Per the germline V gene, CDR1 is SQVTM and CDR2 is ANQGSEA. The CDR3 DNA follows: TGCAGCGTCAGCGGGGGGGCTTCCTACGAGCAGTACTTC. Protein product: CSVSGGASYEQYF.

The chain links TRBV11-3 to TRBJ1-2, with TRBD1 as a possible D gene (6 bases). The germline gives CDR1 SGHNT, CDR2 YENEEA. The CDR3 has 14 amino acids. The V end lost 5 bases, the J end lost 3 bases, and 13 bases lay between the germline ends. The CDR3 loop is CASSPVAGDYGYTF. In DNA form, the CDR3 reads TGTGCCAGCAGCCCCGTGGCAGGGGACTATGGCTACACCTTC. The variable domain in full, with the rest retrieved from reference TRBV11-3 and TRBJ1-2, is EAGVVQSPRYKIIEKKQPVAFWCNPISGHNTLYWYLQNLGQGPELLIRYENEEAVDDSQLPKDRFSAERLKGVDSTLKIQPAELGDSAVYLCASSPVAGDYGYTFGSGTRLTVV.

The chain is built from TRBV5-1 and TRBJ2-1; a possible D gene is TRBD1 (5 bases). CDR1 SGHRS and CDR2 YFSETQ come from the germline V gene. The CDR3 loop spans 14 amino acids. V was shortened by 3 bases and J by 10 bases, with 17 bases between the two germline ends. For the CDR3, the DNA is TGCGCCAGCAGCTGGGGCGACTCCCCGTTGGAGCAGTTCTTC. Translation gives CASSWGDSPLEQFF.

The chain couples TRBV24-1 to TRBJ2-1; 10 nucleotides match TRBD1. V was pared by 4 bases and J by 2 bases, with 4 bases of the junction left unmatched. CDR1 is KGHDR, CDR2 SFDVKD, per germline. This CDR3 has 16 amino acids. Written as DNA, the CDR3 is TGTGCCACCAGTGACCCTGGGACAGGGGCCTACAATGAGCAGTTCTTC. Translation gives CATSDPGTGAYNEQFF.

The chain has TRBV28 and TRBJ1-2; TRBD1 matches 9 bases. This CDR3 has 13 amino acids. CDR1 is MDHEN and CDR2 is SYDVKM in the germline V gene. V was pared by 6 bases and J by 6 bases, with 5 bases of the junction left unmatched. The CDR3 DNA is TGTGCCAGCAGACGCCGGGACAGGGATGGCTACACCTTC. Residues: CASRRRDRDGYTF.

The chain is built from TRBV12-5 and TRBJ1-2; 7 nucleotides match TRBD1. J lost 3 bases, V lost 6 bases, and 4 bases had no gene match. Looked up from germline, CDR1 is LGHNT and CDR2 is FRNRAP. This CDR3 region has 13 residues. DNA of the CDR3: TGTGCTAGTGGGACGACAGGGTACTATGGCTACACCTTC. This sequence encodes CASGTTGYYGYTF.

The chain joins TRBV11-3 to TRBJ2-2, with D perhaps TRBD1 (6 bases). CDR1 and CDR2 from the germline V gene are SGHNT and YENEEA. There are 16 residues in the CDR3. V was trimmed by 1 base and J by 4 bases, leaving 13 bases between them. CDR3 DNA sequence: TGTGCCAGCAGCTTAGGGAATTGGACAGCCACCGGGGAGCTGTTTTTT. As protein: CASSLGNWTATGELFF.

In this sample, this clone turned up once. V is TRBV2 and J is TRBJ2-1; TRBD1 aligns across 9 bases. The germline V gene has CDR1 SNHLY and CDR2 FYNNEI. This CDR3 spans 15 amino acids. The V and J ends lost 8 bases and 6 bases, in that order; junction bases with no gene match: 11. The CDR3 region is CASRTGQGLGNEQFF. DNA for the CDR3: TGTGCCAGCCGTACGGGACAGGGATTAGGCAATGAGCAGTTCTTC.

This rearrangement joins TRBV12-3 or TRBV12-4 to TRBJ1-1; D unresolved. Trimming stripped 3 bases from V and 5 bases from J, with 10 bases between. The CDR3 totals 13 residues. CDR3 in amino acids: CASSFTPPTEAFF. Written as DNA, the CDR3 is TGTGCCAGCAGTTTTACTCCACCGACTGAAGCTTTCTTT.